This T cell receptor (beta chain) originates from a study of blood T cell repertoires in COVID-19. Study as a whole: COVID-19 samples collected from the United States, Italy and Spain covered acute and convalescent phases. PBMCs, B-cell-depleted T cells, or T cells were the source of the cDNA or gDNA that made up the material.

Per the authors' pipeline: Researchers report that nucleated cell counts were estimated from reference gene primer amplification. Data came from immunoSEQ multiplex PCR; TCRdb stores just in-frame clones and leaves some out. Clone size and V and J calls were adopted from that table, with D and trimming inferred from the DNA. This repertoire shows roughly 70,000 clones, around 80% found once; its top ten account for roughly a tenth. Looked up from germline, CDR1 is SEHNR and CDR2 is FQNEAQ (reference sequence). V shed 4 bases and J 8 bases; nucleotides not matched to a gene: 6. There are 14 residues in the CDR3.

This sequence was found in a human donor in a cohort sampled during active COVID-19. Sequencing was done on a sample of peripheral blood. V is TRBV7-9 and J is TRBJ1-4; 8 bases are shared with TRBD1. CDR3 bases: TGTGCCAGCAGCTCCCGGGACAGGTTAGAAAAACTGTTTTTT. Translation: CASSSRDRLEKLFF.